A single sample is the source of the 2 T cell receptor beta chains below, sequenced in a study of blood T cell repertoires in COVID-19. TCRdb keeps only in-frame clones here, not all; method: immunoSEQ multiplex PCR. The table has about 110,000 clones, roughly 80% seen once. Specimen: peripheral blood. These receptor sequences come from a woman aged 55 to 70 with acute or convalescent COVID-19.

V is TRBV7-9 and J is TRBJ1-2; 7 bases match TRBD1. The CDR3 covers 13 residues. Trimming removed 5 bases from V and 5 bases from J; junction bases left unmatched: 5. Germline CDR1 and CDR2: SEHNR and FQNEAQ (reference sequence). CDR3 nucleotide sequence: TGTGCCAGCAGCCCTGACAGGGATTATGGCTACACCTTC. This translates into CASSPDRDYGYTF.

The sample holds one count of this clone. J is TRBJ1-4 and V is TRBV30; weak D call: TRBD1 (6 bases). Germline V gene lookup returns CDR1 GTSNPN and CDR2 SVGIG (reference sequence). This CDR3 has 13 residues. The V gene lost 2 bases and the J gene lost 11 bases, with 15 bases spanning the gap. The CDR3 bases are TGTGCCTGGAGTCCTAGACAGGTTGAGAAACTGTTTTTT. Protein product: CAWSPRQVEKLFF.